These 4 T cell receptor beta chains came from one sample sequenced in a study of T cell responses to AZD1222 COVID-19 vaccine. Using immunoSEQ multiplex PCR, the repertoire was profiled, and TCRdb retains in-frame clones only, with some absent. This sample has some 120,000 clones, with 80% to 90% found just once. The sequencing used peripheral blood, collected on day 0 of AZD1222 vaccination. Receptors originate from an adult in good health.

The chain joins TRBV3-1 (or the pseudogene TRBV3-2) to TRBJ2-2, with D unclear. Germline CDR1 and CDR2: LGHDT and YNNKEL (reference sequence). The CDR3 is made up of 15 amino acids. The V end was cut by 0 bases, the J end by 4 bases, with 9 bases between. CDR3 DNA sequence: TGTGCCAGCAGCCAAGATAATACAGCCACCGGGGAGCTGTTTTTT. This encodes CASSQDNTATGELFF.

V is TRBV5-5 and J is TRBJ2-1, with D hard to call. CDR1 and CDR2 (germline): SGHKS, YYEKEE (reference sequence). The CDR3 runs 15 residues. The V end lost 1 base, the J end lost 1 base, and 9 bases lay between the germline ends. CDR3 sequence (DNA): TGTGCCAGCAGCTTGTTTAGGAGTTCCTACAATGAGCAGTTCTTC. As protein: CASSLFRSSYNEQFF.

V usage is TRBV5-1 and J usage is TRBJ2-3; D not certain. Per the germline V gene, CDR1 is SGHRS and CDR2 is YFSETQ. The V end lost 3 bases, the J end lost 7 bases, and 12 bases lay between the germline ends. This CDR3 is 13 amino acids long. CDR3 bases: TGCGCCAGCAGCTCCGAACCCTTAAATACGCAGTATTTT. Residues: CASSSEPLNTQYF.

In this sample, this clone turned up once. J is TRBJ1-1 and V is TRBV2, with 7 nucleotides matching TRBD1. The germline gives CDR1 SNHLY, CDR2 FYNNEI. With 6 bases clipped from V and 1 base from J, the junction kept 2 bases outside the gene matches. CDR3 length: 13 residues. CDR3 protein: CASRRQGNTEAFF. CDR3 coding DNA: TGTGCCAGCAGGAGACAGGGGAACACTGAAGCTTTCTTT. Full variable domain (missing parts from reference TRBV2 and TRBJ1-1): EPEVTQTPSHQVTQMGQEVILRCVPISNHLYFYWYRQILGQKVEFLVSFYNNEISEKSEIFDDQFSVERPDGSNFTLKIRSTKLEDSAMYFCASRRQGNTEAFFGQGTRLTVV.